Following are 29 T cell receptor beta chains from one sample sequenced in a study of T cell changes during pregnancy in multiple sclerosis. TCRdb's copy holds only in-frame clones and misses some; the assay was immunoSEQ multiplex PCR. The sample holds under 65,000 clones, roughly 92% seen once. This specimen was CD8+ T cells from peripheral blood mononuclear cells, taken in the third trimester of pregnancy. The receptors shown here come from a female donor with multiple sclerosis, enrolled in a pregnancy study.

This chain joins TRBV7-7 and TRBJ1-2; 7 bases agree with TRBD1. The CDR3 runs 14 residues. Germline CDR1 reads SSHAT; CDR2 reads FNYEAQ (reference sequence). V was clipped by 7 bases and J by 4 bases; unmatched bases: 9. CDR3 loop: CASTALTGTYGYTF. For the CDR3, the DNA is TGTGCCAGCACAGCCTTGACAGGGACCTATGGCTACACCTTC.

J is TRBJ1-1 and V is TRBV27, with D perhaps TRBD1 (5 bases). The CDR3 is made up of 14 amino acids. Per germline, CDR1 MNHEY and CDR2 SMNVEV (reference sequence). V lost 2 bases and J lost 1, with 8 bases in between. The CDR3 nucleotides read TGTGCCAGCAGTTTAACGGGGGGGAACACTGAAGCTTTCTTT. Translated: CASSLTGGNTEAFF.

CDR3 nucleotide sequence: TGTGCCAGCAGCTTAGACGGCGGGGAGCTGTTTTTT. It translates to CASSLDGGELFF. The chain links TRBV7-9 to TRBJ2-2, with no clear D. There are 12 residues in the CDR3. CDR1 is SEHNR and CDR2 is FQNEAQ in the germline V gene (reference sequence). The germline V and J ends were trimmed by 1 base and 7 bases, with 4 bases remaining between them.

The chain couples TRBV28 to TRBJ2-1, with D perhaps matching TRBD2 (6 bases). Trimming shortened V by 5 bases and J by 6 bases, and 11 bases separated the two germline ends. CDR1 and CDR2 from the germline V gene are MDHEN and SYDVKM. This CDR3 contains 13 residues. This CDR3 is CASSAPSANEQFF. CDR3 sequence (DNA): TGTGCCAGCAGTGCCCCTAGCGCCAATGAGCAGTTCTTC.

The CDR3 here is CASSQAHGTYEQYF. DNA of the CDR3: TGCGCCAGCAGCCAAGCGCACGGGACCTACGAGCAGTACTTC. The rearrangement uses TRBV4-3 and TRBJ2-7; D may be TRBD2 (5 bases). CDR3 length equals 14 residues. CDR1 and CDR2 from the germline V gene are LGHNA and YSLEER. Trimming took 1 base from V and 2 from J, leaving 9 bases between them.

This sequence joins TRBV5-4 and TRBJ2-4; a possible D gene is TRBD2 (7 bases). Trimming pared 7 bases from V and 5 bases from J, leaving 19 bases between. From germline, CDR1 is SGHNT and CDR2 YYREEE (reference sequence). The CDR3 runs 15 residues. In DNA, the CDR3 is TGTGCCAGCGGGCTCCCGGGGGGCGCAGAAAACATTCAGTACTTC. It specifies CASGLPGGAENIQYF.

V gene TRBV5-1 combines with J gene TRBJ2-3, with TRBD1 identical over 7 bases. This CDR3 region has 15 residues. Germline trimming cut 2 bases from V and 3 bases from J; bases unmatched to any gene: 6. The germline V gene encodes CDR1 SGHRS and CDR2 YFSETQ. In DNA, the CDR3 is TGCGCCAGCAGCTTCCGGGACAGCACGACAGATACGCAGTATTTT. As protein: CASSFRDSTTDTQYF. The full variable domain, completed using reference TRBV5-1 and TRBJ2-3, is KAGVTQTPRYLIKTRGQQVTLSCSPISGHRSVSWYQQTPGQGLQFLFEYFSETQRNKGNFPGRFSGRQFSNSRSEMNVSTLELGDSALYLCASSFRDSTTDTQYFGPGTRLTVL.

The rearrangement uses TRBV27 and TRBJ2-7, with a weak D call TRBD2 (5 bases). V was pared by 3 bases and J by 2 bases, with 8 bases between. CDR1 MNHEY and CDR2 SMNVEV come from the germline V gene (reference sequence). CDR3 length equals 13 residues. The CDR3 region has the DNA TGTGCCAGCAGTTTGCAAGCGGCCTACGAGCAGTACTTC. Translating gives CASSLQAAYEQYF.

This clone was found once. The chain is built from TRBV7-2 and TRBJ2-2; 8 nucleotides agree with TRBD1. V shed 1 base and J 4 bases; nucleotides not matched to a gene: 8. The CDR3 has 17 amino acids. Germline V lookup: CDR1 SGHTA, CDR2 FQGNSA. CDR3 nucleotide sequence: TGTGCCAGCAGCTTAGGTGTAGGACAGGGACCCACCGGGGAGCTGTTTTTT. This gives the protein CASSLGVGQGPTGELFF.

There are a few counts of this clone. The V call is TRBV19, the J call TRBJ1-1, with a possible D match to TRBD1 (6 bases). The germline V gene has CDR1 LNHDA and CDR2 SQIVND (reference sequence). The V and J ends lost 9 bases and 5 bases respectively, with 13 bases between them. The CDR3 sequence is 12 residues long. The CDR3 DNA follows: TGTGCCAGCCAACAGGGAAGGACTGAAGCTTTCTTT. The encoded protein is CASQQGRTEAFF.

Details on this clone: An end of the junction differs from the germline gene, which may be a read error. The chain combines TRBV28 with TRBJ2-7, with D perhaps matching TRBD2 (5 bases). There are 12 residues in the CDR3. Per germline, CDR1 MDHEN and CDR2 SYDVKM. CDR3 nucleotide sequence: TGTGCCAGCATGGTGCCAGGTGGACTCCTGGACTTC. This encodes CASMVPGGLLDF.

CDR3 in amino acids: CASRSTGTADADTQYF. The CDR3 nucleotides read TGTGCCAGCAGGTCCACCGGGACAGCCGACGCAGATACGCAGTATTTT. The chain uses TRBV6-6 and TRBJ2-3; 7 bases match TRBD1. Trimming cost V 6 bases and J 4 bases; bases outside gene matches: 13. Germline loops: CDR1 MNHNY, CDR2 SVGAGI (reference sequence). The CDR3 runs to 16 residues.

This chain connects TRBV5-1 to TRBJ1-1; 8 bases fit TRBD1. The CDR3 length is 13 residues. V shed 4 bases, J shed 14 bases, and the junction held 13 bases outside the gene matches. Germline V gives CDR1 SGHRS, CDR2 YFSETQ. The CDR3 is CASSPGTGPWAFF. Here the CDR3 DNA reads TGCGCCAGCAGCCCCGGGACAGGACCTTGGGCATTCTTT.

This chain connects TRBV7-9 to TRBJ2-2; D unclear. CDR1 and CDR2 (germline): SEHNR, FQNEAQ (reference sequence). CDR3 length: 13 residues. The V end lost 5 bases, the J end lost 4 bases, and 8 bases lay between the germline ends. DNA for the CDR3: TGTGCCAGCAGCCCCTCGGGCACCGGGGAGCTGTTTTTT. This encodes CASSPSGTGELFF.

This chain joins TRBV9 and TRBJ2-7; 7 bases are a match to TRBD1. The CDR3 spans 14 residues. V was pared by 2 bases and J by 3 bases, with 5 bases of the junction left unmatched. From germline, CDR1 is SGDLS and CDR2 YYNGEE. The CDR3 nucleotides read TGTGCCAGCAGCGTTGGGTCAGGGGGCTACGAGCAGTACTTC. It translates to CASSVGSGGYEQYF.

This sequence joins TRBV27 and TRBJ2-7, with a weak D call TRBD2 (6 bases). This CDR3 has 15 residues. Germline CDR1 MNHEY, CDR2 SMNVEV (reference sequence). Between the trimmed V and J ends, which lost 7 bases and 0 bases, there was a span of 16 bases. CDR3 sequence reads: CASIPSGPSSYEQYF. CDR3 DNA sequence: TGTGCCAGCATCCCGAGCGGGCCGAGCTCCTACGAGCAGTACTTC.

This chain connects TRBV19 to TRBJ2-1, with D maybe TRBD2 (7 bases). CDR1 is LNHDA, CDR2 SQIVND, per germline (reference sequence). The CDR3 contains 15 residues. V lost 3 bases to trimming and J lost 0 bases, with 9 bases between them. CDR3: CASSMAGASYNEQFF. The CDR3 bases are TGTGCCAGTAGTATGGCGGGGGCCTCCTACAATGAGCAGTTCTTC.

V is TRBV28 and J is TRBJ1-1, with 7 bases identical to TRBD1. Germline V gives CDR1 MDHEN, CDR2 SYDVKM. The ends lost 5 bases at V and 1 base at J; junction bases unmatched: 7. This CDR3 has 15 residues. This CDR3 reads CASSDPRGANTEAFF. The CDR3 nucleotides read TGTGCCAGCAGTGACCCCAGGGGGGCGAACACTGAAGCTTTCTTT.

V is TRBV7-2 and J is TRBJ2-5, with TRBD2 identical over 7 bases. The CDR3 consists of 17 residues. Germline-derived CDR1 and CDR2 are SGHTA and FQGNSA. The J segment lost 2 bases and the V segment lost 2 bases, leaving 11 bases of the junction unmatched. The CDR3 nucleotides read TGTGCCAGCAGCTTATTGGTCGGGCTAGCGGTACAAGAGACCCAGTACTTC. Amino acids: CASSLLVGLAVQETQYF.

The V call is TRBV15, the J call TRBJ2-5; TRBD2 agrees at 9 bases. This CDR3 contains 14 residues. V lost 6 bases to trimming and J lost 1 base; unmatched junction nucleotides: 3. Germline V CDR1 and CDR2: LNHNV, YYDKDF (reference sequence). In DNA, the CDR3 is TGTGCCACCAGGCCTAGCGGGGCCCAAGAGACCCAGTACTTC. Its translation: CATRPSGAQETQYF.

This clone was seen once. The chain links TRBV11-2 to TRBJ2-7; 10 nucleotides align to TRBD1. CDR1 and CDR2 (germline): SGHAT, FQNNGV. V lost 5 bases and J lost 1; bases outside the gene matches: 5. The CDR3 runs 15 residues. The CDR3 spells CASSVGTGASYEQYF. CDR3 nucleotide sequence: TGTGCCAGCAGCGTCGGGACAGGGGCATCCTACGAGCAGTACTTC.

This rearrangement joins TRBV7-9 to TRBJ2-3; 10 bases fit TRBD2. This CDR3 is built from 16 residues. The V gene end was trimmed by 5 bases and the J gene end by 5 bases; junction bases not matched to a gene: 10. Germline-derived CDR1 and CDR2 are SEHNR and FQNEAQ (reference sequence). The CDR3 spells CASSPQRTSGGDTQYF. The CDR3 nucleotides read TGTGCCAGCAGCCCCCAAAGGACTAGCGGAGGAGATACGCAGTATTTT.

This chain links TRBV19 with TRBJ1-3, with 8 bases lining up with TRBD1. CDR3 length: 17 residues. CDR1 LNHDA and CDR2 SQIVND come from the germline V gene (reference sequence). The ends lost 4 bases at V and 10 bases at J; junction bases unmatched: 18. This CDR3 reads CASSTYLPGQAGLTIYF. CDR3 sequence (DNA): TGTGCCAGTAGTACCTACTTACCGGGACAGGCCGGCCTAACCATATATTTT.

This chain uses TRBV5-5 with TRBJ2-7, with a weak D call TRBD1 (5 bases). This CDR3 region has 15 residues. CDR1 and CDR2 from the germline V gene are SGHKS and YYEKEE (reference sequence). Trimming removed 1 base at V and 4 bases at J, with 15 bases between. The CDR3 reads CASSLYLGPWYEQYF. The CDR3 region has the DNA TGTGCCAGCAGCTTGTATTTGGGGCCCTGGTACGAGCAGTACTTC.

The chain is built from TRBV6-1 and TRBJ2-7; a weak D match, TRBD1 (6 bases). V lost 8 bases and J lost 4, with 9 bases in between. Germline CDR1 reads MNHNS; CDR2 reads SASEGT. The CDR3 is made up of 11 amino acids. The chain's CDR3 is CASGGPYEQYF. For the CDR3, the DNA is TGTGCCAGCGGGGGCCCTTACGAGCAGTACTTC.

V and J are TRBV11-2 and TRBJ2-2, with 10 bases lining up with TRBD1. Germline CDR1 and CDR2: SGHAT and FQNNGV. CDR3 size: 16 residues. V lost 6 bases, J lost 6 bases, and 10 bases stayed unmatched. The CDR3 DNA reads TGTGCCAGCAGAACCCGGGACAGGGGACGGTCCGGGGAGCTGTTTTTT. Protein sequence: CASRTRDRGRSGELFF.

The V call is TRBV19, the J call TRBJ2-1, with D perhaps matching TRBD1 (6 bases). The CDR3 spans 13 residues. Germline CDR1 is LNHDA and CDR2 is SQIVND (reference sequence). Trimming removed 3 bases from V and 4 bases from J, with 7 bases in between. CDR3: CASSMDSYNEQFF. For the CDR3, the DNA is TGTGCCAGTAGTATGGACAGTTACAATGAGCAGTTCTTC.

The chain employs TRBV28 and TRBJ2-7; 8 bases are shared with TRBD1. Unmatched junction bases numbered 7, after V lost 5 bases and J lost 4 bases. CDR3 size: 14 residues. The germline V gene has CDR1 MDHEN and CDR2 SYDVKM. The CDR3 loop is CASSHRDRRYEQYF. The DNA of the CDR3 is TGTGCCAGCAGTCATCGGGACAGGAGATACGAGCAGTACTTC.

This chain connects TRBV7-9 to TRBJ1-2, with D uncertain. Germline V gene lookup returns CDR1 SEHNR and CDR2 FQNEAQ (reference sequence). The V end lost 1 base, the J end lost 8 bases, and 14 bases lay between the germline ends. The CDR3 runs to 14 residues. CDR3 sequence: CASSLVEDGEGYTF. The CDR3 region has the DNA TGTGCCAGCAGCTTAGTGGAGGACGGTGAAGGCTACACCTTC.